Listed below are T cell receptor beta chains from one sample, sequenced in a study of cytomegalovirus exposure and HLA in healthy donors. Sequenced by immunoSEQ multiplex PCR; TCRdb stores in-frame clones only, minus some. Among around 120,000 clones listed, roughly 60% were seen once. Sequences were obtained from PBMCs. These receptors were obtained from a man in his forties or fifties in good health and CMV-seropositive. Each CDR3 is given with its conserved first and last residue. Fields, in order: CDR3 protein, CDR3 DNA, clone size, D gene, J gene, V gene. The D gene is left open where the match is weak. For some rows the clone size is stated as once, few or many, or as a class when expanded; others skip it.

CDR3: CASSKSRTSFYSYNEQFF
DNA: TGTGCCAGCAGCAAAAGTCGTACTAGCTTTTACTCCTACAATGAGCAGTTCTTC
size: .
D: .
J: TRBJ2-1
V: TRBV21-1

CDR3: CASREQGVGGYTF
DNA: TGTGCCAGCAGAGAACAGGGGGTCGGTGGCTACACCTTC
size: .
D: TRBD1
J: TRBJ1-2
V: TRBV6-5

CDR3: CASSTAPLELFF
DNA: TGTGCCAGTAGTACAGCCCCGCTGGAGCTCTTTTTT
size: .
D: .
J: TRBJ1-1
V: TRBV19

CDR3: CASSPWTGTDTQYF
DNA: TGTGCCAGCTCACCGTGGACAGGGACAGATACGCAGTATTTT
size: few
D: TRBD1
J: TRBJ2-3
V: TRBV18

CDR3: CASSPRTGPTEAFF
DNA: TGTGCCAGCAGCCCGCGGACAGGGCCCACTGAAGCTTTCTTT
size: .
D: TRBD1
J: TRBJ1-1
V: TRBV5-5

CDR3: CASSPSRLNTEAFF
DNA: TGTGCCAGCAGTCCATCTCGGTTGAACACTGAAGCTTTCTTT
size: .
D: .
J: TRBJ1-1
V: TRBV27

CDR3: CASSLRRVANTGELFF
DNA: TGTGCCAGCAGCTTACGGCGGGTGGCAAACACCGGGGAGCTGTTTTTT
size: few
D: .
J: TRBJ2-2
V: TRBV7-2

CDR3: CASNARGANGYTF
DNA: TGTGCCAGCAATGCTAGGGGCGCAAATGGCTACACCTTC
size: .
D: .
J: TRBJ1-2
V: TRBV6-5

CDR3: CASSLLGGTYEQYF
DNA: TGTGCCAGCTCACTATTGGGGGGGACCTACGAGCAGTACTTC
size: few
D: TRBD2
J: TRBJ2-7
V: TRBV18

CDR3: CASSKMGGRTKNIQYF
DNA: TGCGCCAGCAGTAAAATGGGGGGTCGAACCAAAAACATTCAGTACTTC
size: .
D: .
J: TRBJ2-4
V: TRBV23-1

CDR3: CASSHRGSQNIQYF
DNA: TGTGCCAGCAGCCATCGGGGTAGCCAAAACATTCAGTACTTC
size: .
D: .
J: TRBJ2-4
V: TRBV4-2

CDR3: CASSSQGTSGELFF
DNA: TGTGCCAGCAGCAGCCAAGGGACTAGCGGGGAGCTGTTTTTT
size: .
D: TRBD2
J: TRBJ2-2
V: TRBV7-3

CDR3: CASSPQYEQYF
DNA: TGTGCCAGCAGTCCCCAGTACGAGCAGTACTTC
size: .
D: .
J: TRBJ2-7
V: TRBV28

CDR3: CASSQRPSGAYGELFF
DNA: TGTGCCAGCAGCCAGCGGCCTAGCGGGGCCTACGGGGAGCTGTTTTTT
size: .
D: TRBD2
J: TRBJ2-2
V: TRBV4-2

CDR3: CASSFFIGGDQPQHF
DNA: TGTGCCAGCAGCTTTTTCATTGGGGGGGATCAGCCCCAGCATTTT
size: .
D: .
J: TRBJ1-5
V: TRBV7-2

CDR3: CASSRPGQGHMNTEAFF
DNA: TGCGCCAGCAGCCGACCGGGACAGGGACACATGAACACTGAAGCTTTCTTT
size: .
D: TRBD1
J: TRBJ1-1
V: TRBV4-1

CDR3: CATKALPTDTDTQYF
DNA: TGTGCCACTAAAGCTCTTCCTACTGACACAGATACGCAGTATTTT
size: few
D: .
J: TRBJ2-3
V: TRBV19

CDR3: CASSPFYRAVNYGYTF
DNA: TGTGCCAGCAGCCCTTTTTATCGCGCGGTTAACTATGGCTACACCTTC
size: .
D: .
J: TRBJ1-2
V: TRBV7-9

CDR3: CASSQELWLAGGPSQETQYF
DNA: TGCGCCAGCAGCCAAGAACTCTGGCTAGCGGGAGGGCCCAGTCAAGAGACCCAGTACTTC
size: .
D: TRBD2
J: TRBJ2-5
V: TRBV4-3

CDR3: CSVQTSGSGETQYF
DNA: TGCAGCGTTCAGACTAGCGGGAGTGGAGAGACCCAGTACTTC
size: .
D: TRBD2
J: TRBJ2-5
V: TRBV29-1

CDR3: CASSFVGLAGDTSYNEQFF
DNA: TGTGCCAGCAGCTTCGTGGGACTAGCGGGAGACACCTCCTACAATGAGCAGTTCTTC
size: .
D: TRBD2
J: TRBJ2-1
V: TRBV13

CDR3: CASSERGSQRGANVLTF
DNA: TGTGCCAGCAGTGAACGCGGGAGTCAACGTGGGGCCAACGTCCTGACTTTC
size: .
D: TRBD2
J: TRBJ2-6
V: TRBV25-1

CDR3: CASSVDRVLPPAFF
DNA: TGTGCCAGCAGCGTAGATCGAGTACTTCCGCCGGCTTTCTTT
size: .
D: .
J: TRBJ1-1
V: TRBV9

CDR3: CASSRGGVLVQETQYF
DNA: TGCGCCAGCAGCCGCGGGGGTGTACTTGTTCAAGAGACCCAGTACTTC
size: few
D: TRBD2
J: TRBJ2-5
V: TRBV4-1

CDR3: CSVSTDHYEQYF
DNA: TGCAGCGTCTCGACAGACCACTACGAGCAGTACTTC
size: once
D: .
J: TRBJ2-7
V: TRBV29-1

CDR3: CASSLGVAGGTDTQYF
DNA: TGTGCCAGCAGCTTAGGTGTGGCGGGAGGAACAGATACGCAGTATTTT
size: .
D: TRBD2
J: TRBJ2-3
V: TRBV7-6

CDR3: CSVGSGLAKGTQYF
DNA: TGCAGCGTGGGTTCGGGACTAGCTAAGGGTACGCAGTATTTT
size: .
D: TRBD2
J: TRBJ2-3
V: TRBV29-1

CDR3: CASQGARTEAFF
DNA: TGCGCCAGCCAGGGGGCGCGGACTGAAGCTTTCTTT
size: once
D: TRBD1
J: TRBJ1-1
V: TRBV5-1

CDR3: CASSYGAGGYGYTF
DNA: TGTGCCAGCAGTTATGGAGCAGGGGGCTATGGCTACACCTTC
size: .
D: TRBD1
J: TRBJ1-2
V: TRBV28

CDR3: CASSFAFRTSRGSTDTQYF
DNA: TGTGCCAGTAGTTTCGCCTTTCGGACTAGTCGAGGCTCAACGGATACGCAGTATTTT
size: .
D: TRBD2
J: TRBJ2-3
V: TRBV19

CDR3: CASSPRQGYEQYF
DNA: TGTGCCAGCTCACCGAGACAGGGCTACGAGCAGTACTTC
size: once
D: TRBD1
J: TRBJ2-7
V: TRBV18

CDR3: CASSTTGISGNTIYF
DNA: TGTGCCAGCAGCACTACAGGGATCTCTGGAAACACCATATATTTT
size: few
D: .
J: TRBJ1-3
V: TRBV5-4

CDR3: CASKRGASSHGELFF
DNA: TGTGCCAGCAAGAGAGGTGCTAGCTCCCACGGGGAGCTGTTTTTT
size: .
D: .
J: TRBJ2-2
V: TRBV6-1

CDR3: CASTPHGSGAQETQYF
DNA: TGTGCCAGCACCCCCCATGGTAGCGGAGCACAAGAGACCCAGTACTTC
size: .
D: .
J: TRBJ2-5
V: TRBV28

CDR3: CASSPRHPYEQYF
DNA: TGTGCCAGCAGCCCTCGACACCCCTACGAGCAGTACTTC
size: .
D: .
J: TRBJ2-7
V: TRBV7-6

CDR3: CASGLTGDAGELFF
DNA: TGTGCCAGTGGATTGACAGGGGACGCCGGGGAGCTGTTTTTT
size: .
D: TRBD1
J: TRBJ2-2
V: TRBV7-9